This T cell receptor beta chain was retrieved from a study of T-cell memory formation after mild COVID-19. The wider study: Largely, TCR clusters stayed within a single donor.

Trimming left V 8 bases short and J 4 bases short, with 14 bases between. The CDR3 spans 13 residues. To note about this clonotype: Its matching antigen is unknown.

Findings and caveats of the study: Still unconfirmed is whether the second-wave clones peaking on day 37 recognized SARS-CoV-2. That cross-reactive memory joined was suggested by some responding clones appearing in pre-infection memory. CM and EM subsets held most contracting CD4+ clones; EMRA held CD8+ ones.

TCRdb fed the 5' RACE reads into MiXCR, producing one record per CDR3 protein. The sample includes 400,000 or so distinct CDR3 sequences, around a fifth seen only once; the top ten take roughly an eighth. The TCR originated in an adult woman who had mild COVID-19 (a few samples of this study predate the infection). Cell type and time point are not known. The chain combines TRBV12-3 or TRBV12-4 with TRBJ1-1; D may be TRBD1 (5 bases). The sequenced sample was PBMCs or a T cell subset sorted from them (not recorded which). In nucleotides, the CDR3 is TGTGCCAGCCAGGAGGTCAGGGCCACTGAAGCTTTCTTT. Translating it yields CASQEVRATEAFF.